This T cell receptor (beta chain) appears in the sequencing data of a study of radiation and T cells in renal cell carcinoma. Study results and limitations: Top tumor clonotypes rose in blood 2 weeks post-radiation, then contracted.

As for this clone: What it binds is unknown. This same CDR3 is encoded by further DNA sequences in the sample.

This table comes from immunoSEQ multiplex PCR, and its TCRdb copy is limited to in-frame clones, with some not included. The sample includes about 83,000 clones, roughly 80% of them seen just once. Time point here: blood 4 weeks post-SBRT, at nephrectomy. Documented treatment: 15 Gy SBRT to primary tumor, nephrectomy 4 weeks later. The patient's renal cell carcinoma had clear cell pathology. The sample in question was blood, obtained from a patient whose treatment included radiotherapy and nephrectomy. The receptor was isolated from a woman in her fifties or sixties with renal cell carcinoma.

The CDR3 region is CAIDPGQGNTGELFF. DNA for the CDR3: TGTGCCATTGATCCGGGACAGGGGAACACCGGGGAGCTGTTTTTT. The chain carries TRBV10-3 and TRBJ2-2, with TRBD1 matching over 9 bases. This CDR3 has 15 amino acids. V shed 9 bases, J shed 1 base, and the junction held 6 bases outside the gene matches. CDR1 ENHRY and CDR2 SYGVKD come from the germline V gene.